The T cell receptor beta chain described here comes from a study of beta chain features in type 1 diabetes. The authors reverse transcribed all of the isolated RNA, so sequencing captured expressed TCRB transcripts. Sequenced by immunoSEQ multiplex PCR; TCRdb stores in-frame clones only, minus some. The sample includes approximately 100,000 clones, around 40% seen only once; the top ten take less than 0.08%. The specimen was stem cell memory CD4+ T cells from blood. The clonotype was recovered from a woman under 30 in good health.

CDR3 amino acids: CAWGGQGLREQYF. In DNA, the CDR3 is TGTGCCTGGGGGGGACAGGGGTTGAGGGAGCAGTACTTC. The chain recombines TRBV30 with TRBJ2-7; TRBD1 matches at 10 bases. The germline gives CDR1 GTSNPN, CDR2 SVGIG (reference sequence). The trim removed 5 bases at V and 7 bases at J, leaving 8 bases unmatched. The CDR3 consists of 13 residues.